In this sample, the clone carrying this TCR beta chain turned up many times. This sample was included in a study of blood T cells in healthy people across ages. With a J-beta primer mix and a sample-barcoded 5' primer, a second PCR ran roughly 6 to 11 cycles. One entry per CDR3 protein, called by TCRdb with MiXCR from the 5' RACE reads. The sample yields roughly 700,000 distinct CDR3 sequences, 32% seen once. Germline-derived CDR1 and CDR2 are SGHTA and FQGNSA. V lost 1 base, J lost 6 bases, and 8 bases lay in between. The CDR3 has 13 residues. The sequence came from an elderly woman in good health. V is TRBV7-2 and J is TRBJ2-3; D call uncertain. The sample taken for sequencing was blood. The CDR3 region has the DNA TGTGCCAGCAGCTTAGACCCCCCGGATACGCAGTATTTT. Translated, it gives CASSLDPPDTQYF. The full variable domain, in which reference TRBV7-2 and TRBJ2-3 provide the parts outside the CDR3, is GAGVSQSPSNKVTEKGKDVELRCDPISGHTALYWYRQSLGQGLEFLIYFQGNSAPDKSGLPSDRFSAERTGGSVSTLTIQRTQQEDSAVYLCASSLDPPDTQYFGPGTRLTVL.